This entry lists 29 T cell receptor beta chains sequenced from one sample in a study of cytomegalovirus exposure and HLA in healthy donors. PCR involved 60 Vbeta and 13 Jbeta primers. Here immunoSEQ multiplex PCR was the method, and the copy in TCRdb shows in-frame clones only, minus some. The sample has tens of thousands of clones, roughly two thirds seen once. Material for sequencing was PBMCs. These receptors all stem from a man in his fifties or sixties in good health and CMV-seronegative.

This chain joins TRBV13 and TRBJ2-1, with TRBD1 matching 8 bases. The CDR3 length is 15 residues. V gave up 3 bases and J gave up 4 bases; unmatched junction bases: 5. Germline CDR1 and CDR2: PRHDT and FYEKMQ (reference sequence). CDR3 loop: CASSFGRGLYNEQFF. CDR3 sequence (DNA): TGTGCCAGCAGCTTTGGCAGGGGGCTTTACAATGAGCAGTTCTTC.

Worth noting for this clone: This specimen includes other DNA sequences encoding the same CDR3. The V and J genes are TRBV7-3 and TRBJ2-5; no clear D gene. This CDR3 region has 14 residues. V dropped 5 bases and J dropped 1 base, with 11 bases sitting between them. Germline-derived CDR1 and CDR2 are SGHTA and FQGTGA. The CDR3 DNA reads TGTGCCAGCAGCGCCCGGAGAGCCCAAGAGACCCAGTACTTC. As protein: CASSARRAQETQYF.

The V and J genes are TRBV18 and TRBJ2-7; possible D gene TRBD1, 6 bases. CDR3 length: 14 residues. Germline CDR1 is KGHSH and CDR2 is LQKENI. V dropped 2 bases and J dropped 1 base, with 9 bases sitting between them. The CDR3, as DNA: TGTGCCAGCTCACCAGGCAGGGGATCCTACGAGCAGTACTTC. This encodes CASSPGRGSYEQYF. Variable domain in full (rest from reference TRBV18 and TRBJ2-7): NAGVMQNPRHLVRRRGQEARLRCSPMKGHSHVYWYRQLPEEGLKFMVYLQKENIIDESGMPKERFSAEFPKEGPSILRIQQVVRGDSAAYFCASSPGRGSYEQYFGPGTRLTVT.

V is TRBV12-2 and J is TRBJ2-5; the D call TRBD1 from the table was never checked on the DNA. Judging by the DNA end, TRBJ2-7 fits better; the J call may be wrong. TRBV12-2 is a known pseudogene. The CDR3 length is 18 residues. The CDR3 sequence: CASRFPRTSGRNSYEQYF. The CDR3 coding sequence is TGTGCAAGTCGCTTCCCACGGACCTCAGGGCGGAATTCCTACGAGCAGTACTTC.

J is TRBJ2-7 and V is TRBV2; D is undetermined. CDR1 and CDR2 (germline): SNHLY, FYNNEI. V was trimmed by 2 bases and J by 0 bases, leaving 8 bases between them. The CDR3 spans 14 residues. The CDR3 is CASSEIDTSYEQYF. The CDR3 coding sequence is TGTGCCAGCAGTGAAATTGACACCTCCTACGAGCAGTACTTC.

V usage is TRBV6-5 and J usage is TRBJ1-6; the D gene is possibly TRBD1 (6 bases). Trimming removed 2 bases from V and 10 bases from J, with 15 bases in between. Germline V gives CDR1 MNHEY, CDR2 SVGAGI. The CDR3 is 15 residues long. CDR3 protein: CASSYGGTDLSPLHF. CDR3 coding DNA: TGTGCCAGCAGTTACGGGGGCACCGACCTATCACCCCTCCACTTT.

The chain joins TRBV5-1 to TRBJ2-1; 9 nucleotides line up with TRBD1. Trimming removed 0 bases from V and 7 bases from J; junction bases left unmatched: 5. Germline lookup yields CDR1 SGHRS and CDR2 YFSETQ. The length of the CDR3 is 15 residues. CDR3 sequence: CASSLGDRVVNEQFF. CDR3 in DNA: TGCGCCAGCAGCTTGGGGGACAGGGTAGTTAATGAGCAGTTCTTC.

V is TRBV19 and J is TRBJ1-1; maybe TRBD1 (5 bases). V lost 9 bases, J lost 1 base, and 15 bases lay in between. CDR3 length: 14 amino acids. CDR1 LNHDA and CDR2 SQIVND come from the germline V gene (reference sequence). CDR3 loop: CASRYRTGNTEAFF. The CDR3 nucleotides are TGTGCCAGCCGTTACCGTACAGGGAACACTGAAGCTTTCTTT.

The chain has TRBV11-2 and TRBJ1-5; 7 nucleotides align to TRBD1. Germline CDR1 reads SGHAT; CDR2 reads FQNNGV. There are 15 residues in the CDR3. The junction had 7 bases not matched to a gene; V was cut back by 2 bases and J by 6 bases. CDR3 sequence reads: CASSLFEGASQPQHF. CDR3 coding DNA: TGTGCCAGCAGCTTATTTGAGGGGGCAAGTCAGCCCCAGCATTTT.

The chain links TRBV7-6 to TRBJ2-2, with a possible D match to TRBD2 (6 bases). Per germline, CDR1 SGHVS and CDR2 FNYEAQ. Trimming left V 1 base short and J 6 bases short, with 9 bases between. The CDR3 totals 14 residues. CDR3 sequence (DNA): TGTGCCAGCAGCTTAGGTTCGGGGGCCGGGGAGCTGTTTTTT. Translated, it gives CASSLGSGAGELFF.

CDR3 loop: CASSGEPGQHTTGANVLTF. Written as DNA, the CDR3 is TGCGCCAGCAGCGGAGAGCCGGGACAACACACCACTGGGGCCAACGTCCTGACTTTC. J is TRBJ2-6 and V is TRBV4-1; TRBD1 is a possible D gene (6 bases). The CDR3 runs 19 residues. Trimming took 5 bases from V and 2 from J, leaving 22 bases between them. Germline V gene data show CDR1 as MGHRA and CDR2 as YSYEKL.

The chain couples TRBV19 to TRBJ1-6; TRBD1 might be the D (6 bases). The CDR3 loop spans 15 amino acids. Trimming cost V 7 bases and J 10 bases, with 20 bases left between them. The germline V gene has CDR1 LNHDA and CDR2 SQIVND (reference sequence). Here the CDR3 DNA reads TGTGCCAGTACCTCACGGGGCAGGGGTGGGTCACCCCTCCACTTT. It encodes CASTSRGRGGSPLHF.

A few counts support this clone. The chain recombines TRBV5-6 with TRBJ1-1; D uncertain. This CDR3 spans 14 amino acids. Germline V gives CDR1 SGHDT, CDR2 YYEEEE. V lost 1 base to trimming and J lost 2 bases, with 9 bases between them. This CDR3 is CASSLWSVNTEAFF. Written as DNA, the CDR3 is TGTGCCAGCAGCTTGTGGTCAGTTAACACTGAAGCTTTCTTT.

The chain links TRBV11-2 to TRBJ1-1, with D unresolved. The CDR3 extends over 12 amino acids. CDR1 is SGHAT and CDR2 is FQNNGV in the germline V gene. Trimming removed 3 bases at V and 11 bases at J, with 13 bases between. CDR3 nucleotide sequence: TGTGCCAGCAGCTTGAAAACAGTTGAGGCTTTCTTT. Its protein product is CASSLKTVEAFF. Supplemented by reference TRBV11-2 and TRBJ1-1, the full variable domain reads EAGVAQSPRYKIIEKRQSVAFWCNPISGHATLYWYQQILGQGPKLLIQFQNNGVVDDSQLPKDRFSAERLKGVDSTLKIQPAKLEDSAVYLCASSLKTVEAFFGQGTRLTVV.

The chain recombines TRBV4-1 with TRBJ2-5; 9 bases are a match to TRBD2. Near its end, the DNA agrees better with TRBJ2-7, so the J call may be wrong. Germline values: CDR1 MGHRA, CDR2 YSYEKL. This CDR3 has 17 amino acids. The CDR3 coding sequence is TGCGCCAGCAGCCAGATGGGTGGGGGCGGGGGGGCCTACGAGCAGTACTTC. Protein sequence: CASSQMGGGGGAYEQYF.

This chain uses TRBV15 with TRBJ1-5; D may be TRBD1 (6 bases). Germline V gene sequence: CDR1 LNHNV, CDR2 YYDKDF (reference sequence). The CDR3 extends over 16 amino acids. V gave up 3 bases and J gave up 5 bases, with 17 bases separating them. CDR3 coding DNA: TGTGCCACCAGCAGGGGGGCCCTGGGAGTGGATCAGCCCCAGCATTTT. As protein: CATSRGALGVDQPQHF.

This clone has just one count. The CDR3 spells CASSATGPNSPLHF. CDR3 bases: TGTGCCAGCAGCGCGACAGGACCCAATTCACCCCTCCACTTT. The V and J genes are TRBV9 and TRBJ1-6, with D tentatively TRBD1 (6 bases). Germline V gene lookup returns CDR1 SGDLS and CDR2 YYNGEE. The CDR3 is 14 residues long. V gave up 3 bases and J gave up 7 bases, with 11 bases separating them.

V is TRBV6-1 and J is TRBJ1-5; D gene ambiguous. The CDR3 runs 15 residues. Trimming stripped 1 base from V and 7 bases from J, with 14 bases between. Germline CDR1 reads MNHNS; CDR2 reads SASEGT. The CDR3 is CASSEGVAGLQPQHF. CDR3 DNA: TGTGCCAGCAGTGAAGGGGTTGCGGGGTTACAGCCCCAGCATTTT.

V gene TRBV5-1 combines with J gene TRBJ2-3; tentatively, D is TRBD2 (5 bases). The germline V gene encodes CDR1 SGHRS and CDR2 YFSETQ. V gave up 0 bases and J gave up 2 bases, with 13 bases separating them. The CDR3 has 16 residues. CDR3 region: CASSLAEAGLTDTQYF. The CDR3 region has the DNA TGCGCCAGCAGCTTGGCCGAGGCAGGACTCACAGATACGCAGTATTTT.

CDR3 nucleotides: TGTGCCAGCAGTGAATTCTGGGGGCGGTACGAGCAGTACTTC. This sequence encodes CASSEFWGRYEQYF. V and J are TRBV2 and TRBJ2-5; possibly TRBD1 for D (6 bases). The end of the DNA is better explained by TRBJ2-7, so the J call may be wrong. The CDR3 has 14 residues. Germline CDR1 and CDR2: SNHLY and FYNNEI.

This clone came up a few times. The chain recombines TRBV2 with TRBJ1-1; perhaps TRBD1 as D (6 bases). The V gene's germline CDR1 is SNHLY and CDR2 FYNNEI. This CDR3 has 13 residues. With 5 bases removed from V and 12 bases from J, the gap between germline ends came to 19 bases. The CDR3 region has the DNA TGTGCCAGCAGTACCTTGTTGGGACAAGGTACTTTCTTT. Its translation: CASSTLLGQGTFF.

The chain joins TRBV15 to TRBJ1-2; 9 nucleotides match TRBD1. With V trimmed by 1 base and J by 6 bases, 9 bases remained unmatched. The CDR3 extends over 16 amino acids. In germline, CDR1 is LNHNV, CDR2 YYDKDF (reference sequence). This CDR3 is CATSRVADRGVDGYTF. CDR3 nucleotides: TGTGCCACCAGCAGAGTGGCGGACAGGGGTGTGGATGGCTACACCTTC.

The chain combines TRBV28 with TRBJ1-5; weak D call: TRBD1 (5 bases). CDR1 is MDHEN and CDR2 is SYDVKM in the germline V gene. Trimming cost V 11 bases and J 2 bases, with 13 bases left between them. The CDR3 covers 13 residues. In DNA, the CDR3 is TGTGCCCTTTCGGGAGGGGGCAATCAGCCCCAGCATTTT. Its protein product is CALSGGGNQPQHF.

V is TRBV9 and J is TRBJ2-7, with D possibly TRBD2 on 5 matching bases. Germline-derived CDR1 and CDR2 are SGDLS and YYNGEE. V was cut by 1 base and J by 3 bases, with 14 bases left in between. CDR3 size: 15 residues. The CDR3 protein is CASSVSPGYLYEQYF. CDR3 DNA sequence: TGTGCCAGCAGCGTATCGCCGGGATACCTCTACGAGCAGTACTTC.

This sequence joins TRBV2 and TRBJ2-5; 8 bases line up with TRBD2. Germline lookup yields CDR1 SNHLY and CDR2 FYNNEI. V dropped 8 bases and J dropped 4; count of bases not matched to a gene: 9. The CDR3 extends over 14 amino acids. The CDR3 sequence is CASGGRGGGETQYF. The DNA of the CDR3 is TGTGCCAGCGGGGGTCGGGGGGGCGGAGAGACCCAGTACTTC.

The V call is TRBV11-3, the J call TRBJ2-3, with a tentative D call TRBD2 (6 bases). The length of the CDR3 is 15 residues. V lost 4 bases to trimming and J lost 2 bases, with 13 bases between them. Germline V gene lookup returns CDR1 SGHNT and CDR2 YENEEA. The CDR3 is CASSSGERDTDTQYF. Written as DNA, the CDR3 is TGTGCCAGCAGCTCGGGGGAAAGAGACACAGATACGCAGTATTTT. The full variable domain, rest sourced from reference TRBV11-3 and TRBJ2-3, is EAGVVQSPRYKIIEKKQPVAFWCNPISGHNTLYWYLQNLGQGPELLIRYENEEAVDDSQLPKDRFSAERLKGVDSTLKIQPAELGDSAVYLCASSSGERDTDTQYFGPGTRLTVL.

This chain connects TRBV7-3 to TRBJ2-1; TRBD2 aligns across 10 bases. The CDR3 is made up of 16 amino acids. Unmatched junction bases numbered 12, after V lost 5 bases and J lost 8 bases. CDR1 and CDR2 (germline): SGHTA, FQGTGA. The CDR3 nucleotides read TGTGCCAGCAGCCACCAGCGGGGGGGCCATATCGATGAGCAGTTCTTC. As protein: CASSHQRGGHIDEQFF.

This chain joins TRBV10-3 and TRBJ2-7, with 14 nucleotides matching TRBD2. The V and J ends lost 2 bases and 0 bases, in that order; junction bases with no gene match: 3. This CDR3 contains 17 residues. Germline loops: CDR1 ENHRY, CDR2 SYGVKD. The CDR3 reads CAISEGGLAGASYEQYF. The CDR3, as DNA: TGTGCCATCAGTGAGGGGGGACTAGCGGGGGCCTCCTACGAGCAGTACTTC.

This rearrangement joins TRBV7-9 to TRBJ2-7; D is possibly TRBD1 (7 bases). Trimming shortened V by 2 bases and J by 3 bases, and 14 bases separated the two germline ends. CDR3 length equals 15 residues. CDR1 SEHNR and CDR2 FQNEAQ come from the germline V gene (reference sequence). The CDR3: CASSLRAGGIYEQYF. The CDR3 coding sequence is TGTGCCAGCAGCTTAAGAGCAGGGGGGATCTACGAGCAGTACTTC.